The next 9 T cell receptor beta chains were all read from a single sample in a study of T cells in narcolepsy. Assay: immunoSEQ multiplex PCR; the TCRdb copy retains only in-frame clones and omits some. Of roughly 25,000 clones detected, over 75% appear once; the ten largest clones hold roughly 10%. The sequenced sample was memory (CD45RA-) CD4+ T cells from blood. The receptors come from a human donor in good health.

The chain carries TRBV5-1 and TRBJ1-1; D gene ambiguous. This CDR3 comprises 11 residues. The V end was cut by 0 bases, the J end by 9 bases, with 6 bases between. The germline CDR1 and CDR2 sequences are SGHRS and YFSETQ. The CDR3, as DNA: TGCGCCAGCAGCTTGGAAGGACAAGCTTTCTTT. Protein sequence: CASSLEGQAFF.

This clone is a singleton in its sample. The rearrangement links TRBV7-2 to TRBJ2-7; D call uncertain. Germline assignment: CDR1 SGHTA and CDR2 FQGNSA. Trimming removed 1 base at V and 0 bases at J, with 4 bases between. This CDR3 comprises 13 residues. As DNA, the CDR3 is TGTGCCAGCAGCTTAGGGCCCTCCTACGAGCAGTACTTC. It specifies CASSLGPSYEQYF.

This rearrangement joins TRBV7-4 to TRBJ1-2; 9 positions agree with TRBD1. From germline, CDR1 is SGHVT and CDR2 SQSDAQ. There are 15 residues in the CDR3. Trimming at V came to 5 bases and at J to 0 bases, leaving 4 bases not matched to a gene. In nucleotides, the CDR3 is TGTGCCAGCAGCACTAGACAGGGGGCTAACTATGGCTACACCTTC. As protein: CASSTRQGANYGYTF. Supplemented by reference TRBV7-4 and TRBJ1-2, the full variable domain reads GAGVSQSPRYKVAKRGRDVALRCDSISGHVTLYWYRQTLGQGSEVLTYSQSDAQRDKSGRPSGRFSAERPERSVSTLKIQRTEQGDSAVYLCASSTRQGANYGYTFGSGTRLTVV.

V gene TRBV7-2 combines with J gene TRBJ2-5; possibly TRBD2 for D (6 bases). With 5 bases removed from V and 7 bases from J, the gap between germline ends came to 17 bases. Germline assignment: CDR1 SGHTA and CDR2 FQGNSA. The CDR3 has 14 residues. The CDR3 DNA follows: TGTGCCAGCAGCCCATCAAGGGACTCCGGGACCCAGTACTTC. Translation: CASSPSRDSGTQYF. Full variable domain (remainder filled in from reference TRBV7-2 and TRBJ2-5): GAGVSQSPSNKVTEKGKDVELRCDPISGHTALYWYRQSLGQGLEFLIYFQGNSAPDKSGLPSDRFSAERTGGSVSTLTIQRTQQEDSAVYLCASSPSRDSGTQYFGPGTRLLVL.

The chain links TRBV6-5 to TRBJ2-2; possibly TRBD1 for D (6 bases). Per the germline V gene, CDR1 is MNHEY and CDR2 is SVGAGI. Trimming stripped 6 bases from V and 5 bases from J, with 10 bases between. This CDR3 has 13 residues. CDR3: CASRSQGTGELFF. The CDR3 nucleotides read TGTGCCAGCAGATCCCAGGGGACCGGGGAGCTGTTTTTT.

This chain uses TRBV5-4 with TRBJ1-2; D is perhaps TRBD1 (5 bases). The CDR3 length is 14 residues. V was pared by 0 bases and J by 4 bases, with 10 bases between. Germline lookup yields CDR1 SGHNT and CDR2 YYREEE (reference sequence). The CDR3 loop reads CASSLVGGGYGYTF. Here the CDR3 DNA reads TGTGCCAGCAGCTTGGTTGGGGGGGGCTATGGCTACACCTTC. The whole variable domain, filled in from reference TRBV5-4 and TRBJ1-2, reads ETGVTQSPTHLIKTRGQQVTLRCSSQSGHNTVSWYQQALGQGPQFIFQYYREEENGRGNFPPRFSGLQFPNYSSELNVNALELDDSALYLCASSLVGGGYGYTFGSGTRLTVV.

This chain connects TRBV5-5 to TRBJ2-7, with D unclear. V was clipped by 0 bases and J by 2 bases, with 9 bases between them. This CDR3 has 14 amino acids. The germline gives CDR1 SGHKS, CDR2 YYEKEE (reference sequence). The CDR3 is CASSLGDSTYEQYF. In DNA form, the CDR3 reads TGTGCCAGCAGCTTGGGAGACTCAACCTACGAGCAGTACTTC.

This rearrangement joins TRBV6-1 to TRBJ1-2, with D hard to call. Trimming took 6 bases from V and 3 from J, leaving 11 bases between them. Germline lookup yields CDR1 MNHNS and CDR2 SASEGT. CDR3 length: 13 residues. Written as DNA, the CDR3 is TGTGCCAGCAGCGAGAATGAGTACTATGGCTACACCTTC. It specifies CASSENEYYGYTF.

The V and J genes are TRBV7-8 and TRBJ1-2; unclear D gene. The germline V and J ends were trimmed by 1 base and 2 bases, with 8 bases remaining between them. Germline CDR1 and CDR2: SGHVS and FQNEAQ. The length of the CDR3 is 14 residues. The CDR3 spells CASSLDHRNYGYTF. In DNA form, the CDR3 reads TGTGCCAGCAGCTTAGACCACAGAAACTATGGCTACACCTTC.